The present T cell receptor beta chain was sequenced within a study of T cell responses to AZD1222 COVID-19 vaccine. Data came from immunoSEQ multiplex PCR; TCRdb stores just in-frame clones and leaves some out. The data hold more than 85,000 clones, with 80% to 95% observed a single time. The receptor was derived from an adult in good health. The sequencing here drew on peripheral blood, taken on day 0 of AZD1222 vaccination.

The CDR3 DNA is TGTGCCAGTAGTACCTCCGTGGGACTGCAGAACACTGAAGCTTTCTTT. The encoded protein is CASSTSVGLQNTEAFF. The chain is built from TRBV19 and TRBJ1-1, with D maybe TRBD1 (5 bases). The V gene's germline CDR1 is LNHDA and CDR2 SQIVND (reference sequence). This CDR3 has 16 residues. V was pared by 4 bases and J by 1 base, with 16 bases between.